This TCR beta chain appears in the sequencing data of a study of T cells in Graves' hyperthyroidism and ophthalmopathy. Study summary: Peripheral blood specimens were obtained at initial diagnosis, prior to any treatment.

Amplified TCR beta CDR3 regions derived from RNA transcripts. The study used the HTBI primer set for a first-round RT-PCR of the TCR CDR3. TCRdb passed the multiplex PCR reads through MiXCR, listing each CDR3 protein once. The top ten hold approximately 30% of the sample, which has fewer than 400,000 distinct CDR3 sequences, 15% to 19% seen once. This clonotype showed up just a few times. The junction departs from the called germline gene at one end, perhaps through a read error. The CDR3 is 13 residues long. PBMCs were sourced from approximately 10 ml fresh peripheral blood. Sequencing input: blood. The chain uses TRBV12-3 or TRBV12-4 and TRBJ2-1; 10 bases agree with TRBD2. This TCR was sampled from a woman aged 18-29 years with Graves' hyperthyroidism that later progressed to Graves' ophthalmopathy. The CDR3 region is CASSLAGVYEQSF. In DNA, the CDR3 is TGTGCCAGCAGCCTAGCGGGAGTCTATGAGCAGTCCTTC.